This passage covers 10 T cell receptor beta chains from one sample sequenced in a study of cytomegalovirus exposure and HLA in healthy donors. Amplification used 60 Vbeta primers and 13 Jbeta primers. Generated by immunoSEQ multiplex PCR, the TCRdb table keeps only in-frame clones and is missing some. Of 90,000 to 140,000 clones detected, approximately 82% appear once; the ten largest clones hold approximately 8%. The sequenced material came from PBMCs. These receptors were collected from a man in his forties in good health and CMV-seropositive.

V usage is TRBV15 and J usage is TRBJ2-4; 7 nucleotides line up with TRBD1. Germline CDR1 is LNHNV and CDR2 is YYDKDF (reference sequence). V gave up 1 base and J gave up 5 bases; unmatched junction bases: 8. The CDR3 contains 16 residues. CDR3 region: CATSRVGGDFENIQYF. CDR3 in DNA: TGTGCCACCAGCAGAGTAGGGGGCGACTTCGAAAACATTCAGTACTTC.

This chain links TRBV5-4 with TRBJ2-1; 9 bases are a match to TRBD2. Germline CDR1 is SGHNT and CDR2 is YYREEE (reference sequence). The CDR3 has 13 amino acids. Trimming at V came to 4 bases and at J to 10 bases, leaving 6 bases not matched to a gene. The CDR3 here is CASSTQTSGEQFF. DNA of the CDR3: TGTGCCAGCAGCACTCAGACTAGCGGAGAGCAGTTCTTC.

The CDR3, as DNA: TGTGCCAGCAGCTTACTAGCGGGGTACTACGAGCAGTACTTC. Encoded protein: CASSLLAGYYEQYF. This chain uses TRBV7-2 with TRBJ2-7; 9 positions match TRBD2. This CDR3 has 14 amino acids. With V trimmed by 2 bases and J by 3 bases, 2 bases remained unmatched. Germline assignment: CDR1 SGHTA and CDR2 FQGNSA.

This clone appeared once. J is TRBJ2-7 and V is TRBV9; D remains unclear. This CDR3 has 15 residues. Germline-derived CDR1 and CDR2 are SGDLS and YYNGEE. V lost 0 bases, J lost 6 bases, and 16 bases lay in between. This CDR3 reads CASSVGQALRLEQYF. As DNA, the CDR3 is TGTGCCAGCAGCGTAGGTCAAGCGCTACGTCTCGAGCAGTACTTC.

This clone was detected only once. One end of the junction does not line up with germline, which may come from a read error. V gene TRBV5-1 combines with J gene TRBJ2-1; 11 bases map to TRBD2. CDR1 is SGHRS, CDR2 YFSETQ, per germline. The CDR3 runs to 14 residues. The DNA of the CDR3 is TGCGCCAGCGGCTTAGCGGGAGGGCCACTTGAGCAGTTCTTC. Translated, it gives CASGLAGGPLEQFF. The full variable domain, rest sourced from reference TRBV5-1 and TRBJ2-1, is KAGVTQTPRYLIKTRGQQVTLSCSPISGHRSVSWYQQTPGQGLQFLFEYFSETQRNKGNFPGRFSGRQFSNSRSEMNVSTLELGDSALYLCASGLAGGPLEQFFGPGTRLTVL.

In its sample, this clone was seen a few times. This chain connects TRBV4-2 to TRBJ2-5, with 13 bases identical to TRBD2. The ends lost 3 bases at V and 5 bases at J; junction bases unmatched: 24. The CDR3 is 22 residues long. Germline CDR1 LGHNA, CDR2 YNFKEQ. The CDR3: CASSQQRRTSGGASLSSETQYF. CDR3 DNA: TGTGCCAGCAGCCAGCAGAGAAGGACTAGCGGGGGCGCCAGTCTCTCAAGCGAGACCCAGTACTTC.

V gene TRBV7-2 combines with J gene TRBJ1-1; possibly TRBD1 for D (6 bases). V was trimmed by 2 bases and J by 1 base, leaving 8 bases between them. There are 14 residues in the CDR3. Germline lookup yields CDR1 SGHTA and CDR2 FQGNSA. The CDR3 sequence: CASSLLQGNTEAFF. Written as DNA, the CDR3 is TGTGCCAGCAGCTTATTACAGGGGAACACTGAAGCTTTCTTT.

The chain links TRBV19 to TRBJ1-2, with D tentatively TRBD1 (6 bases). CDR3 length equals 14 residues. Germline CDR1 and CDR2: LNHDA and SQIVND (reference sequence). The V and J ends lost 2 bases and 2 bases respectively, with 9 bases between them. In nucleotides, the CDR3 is TGTGCCAGTAGTATATTTGGACAGAACTATGGCTACACCTTC. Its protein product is CASSIFGQNYGYTF.

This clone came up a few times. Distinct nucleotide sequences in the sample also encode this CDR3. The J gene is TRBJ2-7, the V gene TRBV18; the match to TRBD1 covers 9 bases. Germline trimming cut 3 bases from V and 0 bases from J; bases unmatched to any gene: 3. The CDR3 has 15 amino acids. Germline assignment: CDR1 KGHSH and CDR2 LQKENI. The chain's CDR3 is CASSPGTGLSYEQYF. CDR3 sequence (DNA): TGTGCCAGCTCACCTGGGACAGGGCTCTCCTACGAGCAGTACTTC.

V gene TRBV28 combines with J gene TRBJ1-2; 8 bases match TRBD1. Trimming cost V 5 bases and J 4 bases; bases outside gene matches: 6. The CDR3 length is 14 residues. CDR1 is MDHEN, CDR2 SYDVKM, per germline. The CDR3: CASSPRQGSYGYTF. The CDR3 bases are TGTGCCAGCAGTCCGAGACAGGGGAGCTATGGCTACACCTTC.